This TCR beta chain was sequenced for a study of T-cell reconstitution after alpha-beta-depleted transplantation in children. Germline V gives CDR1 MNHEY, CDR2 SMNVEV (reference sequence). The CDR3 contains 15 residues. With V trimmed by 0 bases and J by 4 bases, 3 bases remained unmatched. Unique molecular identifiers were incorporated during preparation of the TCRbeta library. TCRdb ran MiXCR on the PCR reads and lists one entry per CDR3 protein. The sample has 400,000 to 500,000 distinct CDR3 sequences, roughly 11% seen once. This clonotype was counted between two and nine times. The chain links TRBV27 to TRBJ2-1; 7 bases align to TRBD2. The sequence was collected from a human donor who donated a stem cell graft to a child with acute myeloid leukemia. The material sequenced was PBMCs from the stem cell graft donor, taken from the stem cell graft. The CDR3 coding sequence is TGTGCCAGCAGTTTATCTAGCGGGCATTACAATGAGCAGTTCTTC. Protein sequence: CASSLSSGHYNEQFF.